Each of the 18 T cell receptor beta chains below was sequenced from the same sample in a study of shared clonotypes between healthy human individuals. The data were produced by immunoSEQ multiplex PCR, yet TCRdb's version contains in-frame clones alone and is incomplete. This table holds approximately 1.4 million clones, 95% to 99% found once. Sequencing was performed on naive CD4+ T cells sorted from blood. Subset described: CD45RA+ positively selected. The receptors were gathered from a man aged 25 to 40 in good health.

This chain uses TRBV2 with TRBJ1-5; 12 bases are a match to TRBD1. Germline V gene data show CDR1 as SNHLY and CDR2 as FYNNEI. V lost 5 bases, J lost 6 bases, and 5 bases stayed unmatched. The CDR3 is 15 amino acids. The CDR3 sequence: CASSPGTGGLQPQHF. CDR3 bases: TGTGCCAGCAGTCCCGGGACAGGGGGCCTTCAGCCCCAGCATTTT.

This chain connects TRBV7-3 to TRBJ2-1; D is uncertain. V gave up 5 bases and J gave up 7 bases, with 9 bases separating them. The germline CDR1 and CDR2 sequences are SGHTA and FQGTGA. There are 12 residues in the CDR3. The CDR3 DNA sequence: TGTGCCAGCAGCCCGAATCAAAATGAGCAGTTCTTC. Translation: CASSPNQNEQFF.

The J gene is TRBJ2-7, the V gene TRBV9; the match to TRBD1 covers 7 bases. Trimming at V came to 3 bases and at J to 0 bases, leaving 9 bases not matched to a gene. CDR3 size: 16 residues. In germline, CDR1 is SGDLS, CDR2 YYNGEE. CDR3 sequence (DNA): TGTGCCAGCAGCGAAAGGACAGGCGCCAGCTCCTACGAGCAGTACTTC. Amino acid sequence: CASSERTGASSYEQYF.

The chain uses TRBV5-6 and TRBJ2-2, with 9 nucleotides matching TRBD2. Germline V lookup: CDR1 SGHDT, CDR2 YYEEEE. The V and J ends lost 4 bases and 4 bases, in that order; junction bases with no gene match: 8. CDR3 length: 16 amino acids. Here the CDR3 reads CASSVLAGIPTGELFF. CDR3 nucleotide sequence: TGTGCCAGCAGCGTGCTAGCGGGGATTCCCACCGGGGAGCTGTTTTTT.

The J gene is TRBJ1-1, the V gene TRBV7-2; no definite D call. Deletions cut 0 bases from V and 7 bases from J, with 9 bases between. Germline assignment: CDR1 SGHTA and CDR2 FQGNSA. CDR3 length: 13 amino acids. CDR3 in DNA: TGTGCCAGCAGCTTAGCGCTCGAGGTTGAAGCTTTCTTT. Its translation: CASSLALEVEAFF.

CDR3 bases: TGTGCCAGCAGCCTTGCCGGGCGCAATGAAAAACTGTTTTTT. Protein product: CASSLAGRNEKLFF. This chain connects TRBV28 to TRBJ1-4; D gene ambiguous. Germline V gene lookup returns CDR1 MDHEN and CDR2 SYDVKM. This CDR3 is built from 14 residues. V was cut by 6 bases and J by 5 bases, with 13 bases left in between.

V and J are TRBV5-1 and TRBJ2-5; no reliable D call. With 1 base removed from V and 2 bases from J, the gap between germline ends came to 9 bases. The germline gives CDR1 SGHRS, CDR2 YFSETQ. The CDR3 covers 14 residues. The CDR3 spells CASSLSAEQETQYF. In nucleotides, the CDR3 is TGCGCCAGCAGCTTGTCTGCAGAACAAGAGACCCAGTACTTC.

V and J are TRBV10-2 and TRBJ2-7; D perhaps matches TRBD1 (5 bases). CDR3 length: 16 residues. CDR1 is WSHSY, CDR2 SAAADI, per germline. The V end lost 0 bases, the J end lost 6 bases, and 18 bases lay between the germline ends. CDR3 bases: TGCGCCAGCAGTGAGTCGATAGCCAGGGCCGTGGGCGAGCAGTACTTC. It encodes CASSESIARAVGEQYF.

The chain has TRBV9 and TRBJ2-7; no clear D. The CDR3 sequence is 14 residues long. Germline CDR1 and CDR2: SGDLS and YYNGEE. With 7 bases removed from V and 0 bases from J, the gap between germline ends came to 14 bases. CDR3 residues: CASAETASSYEQYF. The CDR3 bases are TGTGCCAGCGCTGAAACGGCGAGCTCCTACGAGCAGTACTTC.

The chain is built from TRBV6-1 and TRBJ1-4; D is perhaps TRBD1 (5 bases). The CDR3 consists of 14 residues. Germline loops: CDR1 MNHNS, CDR2 SASEGT. Deletions cut 6 bases from V and 5 bases from J, with 13 bases between. This chain's CDR3 is CASRLDRKNEKLFF. CDR3 in DNA: TGTGCCAGCAGACTCGACAGAAAAAATGAAAAACTGTTTTTT.

V and J are TRBV27 and TRBJ2-6, with 9 positions matching TRBD1. The CDR3 has 18 residues. Germline CDR1 and CDR2: MNHEY and SMNVEV (reference sequence). The V gene end was trimmed by 2 bases and the J gene end by 2 bases; junction bases not matched to a gene: 7. This chain's CDR3 is CASSLGNRGRTGANVLTF. The CDR3 DNA reads TGTGCCAGCAGTTTAGGAAACAGGGGGCGCACTGGGGCCAACGTCCTGACTTTC.

This chain uses TRBV5-1 with TRBJ2-1; 9 bases fit TRBD1. The CDR3 totals 15 residues. The trim removed 2 bases at V and 7 bases at J, leaving 7 bases unmatched. CDR1 and CDR2 from the germline V gene are SGHRS and YFSETQ. The CDR3 nucleotides read TGCGCCAGCAGCTTAGGGACAGGGCCCAGTAATGAGCAGTTCTTC. Translating gives CASSLGTGPSNEQFF.

The rearrangement links TRBV19 to TRBJ2-2; D is unclear. This CDR3 spans 14 amino acids. Trimming took off 1 base at V and 7 bases at J, with 10 bases between the two ends. The germline V gene has CDR1 LNHDA and CDR2 SQIVND (reference sequence). This CDR3 is CASSIVTDIGELFF. In DNA form, the CDR3 reads TGTGCCAGTAGTATAGTTACAGACATCGGGGAGCTGTTTTTT.

The chain is built from TRBV5-1 and TRBJ1-2, with D maybe TRBD1 (5 bases). Germline V gives CDR1 SGHRS, CDR2 YFSETQ. CDR3 length: 12 residues. V lost 4 bases and J lost 3, with 7 bases in between. For the CDR3, the DNA is TGCGCCAGCAGCGGGGCAGACTATGGCTACACCTTC. The encoded protein is CASSGADYGYTF. Combining the CDR3 with reference TRBV5-1 and TRBJ1-2 gives the whole variable domain KAGVTQTPRYLIKTRGQQVTLSCSPISGHRSVSWYQQTPGQGLQFLFEYFSETQRNKGNFPGRFSGRQFSNSRSEMNVSTLELGDSALYLCASSGADYGYTFGSGTRLTVV.

J is TRBJ1-5 and V is TRBV27; tentatively, D is TRBD1 (5 bases). This CDR3 has 14 amino acids. CDR1 MNHEY and CDR2 SMNVEV come from the germline V gene (reference sequence). V was trimmed by 6 bases and J by 0 bases, leaving 9 bases between them. CDR3 bases: TGTGCCAGCAGGCAACAGGATAGCAATCAGCCCCAGCATTTT. This codes for CASRQQDSNQPQHF.

This chain connects TRBV28 to TRBJ2-3, with D tentatively TRBD1 or TRBD2 (5 bases each). Trimming stripped 8 bases from V and 0 bases from J, with 15 bases between. The CDR3 spans 15 residues. Germline V gene sequence: CDR1 MDHEN, CDR2 SYDVKM. The CDR3 DNA sequence: TGTGCCAGCGGAAACCAGGGACCTAGCACAGATACGCAGTATTTT. Translating it yields CASGNQGPSTDTQYF.

The gene calls are TRBV14 and TRBJ2-7; D is ambiguous. The CDR3 sequence is 13 residues long. The germline V gene has CDR1 SGHDN and CDR2 FVKESK. V lost 4 bases and J 2 bases, leaving 9 bases between the germline ends. The CDR3 nucleotides read TGTGCCAGCAGCCCCTCCCTCCCCTACGAGCAGTACTTC. It is translated as CASSPSLPYEQYF.

The rearrangement uses TRBV20-1 and TRBJ1-2, with D possibly being TRBD1 (5 bases). V shed 5 bases and J shed 7 bases, with 11 bases lying between them. The CDR3 contains 11 residues. Per germline, CDR1 DFQATT and CDR2 SNEGSKA (reference sequence). In DNA, the CDR3 is TGCAGTGCTCGGGACGGACGTGGCTACACCTTC. This encodes CSARDGRGYTF.